This TCR beta chain was identified during a study of blood T cell repertoires in COVID-19. Study information: There were acute and convalescent COVID-19 samples, and they came from the United States, Italy and Spain. Nucleic acid was either cDNA or gDNA, and it came from T cells, B-cell-depleted T cells, or PBMCs.

As originally analysed: Counts of nucleated cells, estimated from reference gene primer amplification, were obtained. Libraries were prepared by immunoSEQ multiplex PCR; TCRdb keeps only in-frame clonotypes and omits some of them. That table furnishes V, J and clone size, whereas the DNA furnished D and trimming. The data contain over 55,000 clones, around 76% of them singletons. The material sequenced was peripheral blood. The receptor was isolated from an older woman with acute or convalescent COVID-19.

CDR3 residues: CASQDTGIGNTIYF. CDR3 bases: TGTGCCAGCCAGGACACTGGGATAGGAAACACCATATATTTT. The chain carries TRBV25-1 and TRBJ1-3; D perhaps matches TRBD1 (5 bases). The CDR3 consists of 14 residues. Germline V gene lookup returns CDR1 MGHDK and CDR2 SYGVNS. Deletions cut 8 bases from V and 4 bases from J, with 15 bases between.